This T cell receptor beta chain was obtained from a study of yellow fever vaccine responses in identical twins (dated by TCRdb to between 2017 and 2018). With respect to the entire study: In the study, vaccine-responding T cell clones were precisely tracked in identical twins.

For CDR1 and CDR2, the germline V gene (reference sequence) lists PRHDT and FYEKMQ. V ends up 6 bases short and J 2 bases short, with an unmatched junction base count of 10. Inclusive of the bounding cysteine and phenylalanine, the CDR3 is 16 residues long. Only the CDR3 part of the read is kept: 48 bases, read in frame from the first base. With regard to this clonotype: Its target antigen remains unknown. No quality values exist for individual bases; no much larger clone is one base distant.

Libraries were made using RT-PCR. Reads for this sample came from an Illumina HiSeq 2500. Using fastp at Q25 and MiXCR, TCRdb reprocessed the public reads and kept productive beta chains. Duplicate CDR3 protein sequences are folded into a single record with the most common DNA and genes. The sample profile shows about 11,000 distinct CDR3 sequences; around three quarters of them were found once. The ten biggest clones cover under 9.5% of the sample. Findings and caveats that apply to the study as a whole: According to the authors, the vaccine-induced T cell response in identical twins seemed to be partly convergent and partly specific to each individual.

The V gene is TRBV13 and the J gene is TRBJ2-1, with TRBD2 matching 7 junction bases. The clonotype originates from a young woman who received the yellow fever vaccine. Donor details come from another sample of the same person, matched by shared clones. Sample: T cells from blood (PBMCs), unsorted or a sorted subset (not recorded which), taken before or after yellow fever vaccination (not recorded which). The CDR3 protein is CASSSFGGTTYNEQFF. The DNA is as follows: TGTGCCAGCAGTTCCTTCGGGGGGACTACCTACAATGAGCAGTTCTTC.